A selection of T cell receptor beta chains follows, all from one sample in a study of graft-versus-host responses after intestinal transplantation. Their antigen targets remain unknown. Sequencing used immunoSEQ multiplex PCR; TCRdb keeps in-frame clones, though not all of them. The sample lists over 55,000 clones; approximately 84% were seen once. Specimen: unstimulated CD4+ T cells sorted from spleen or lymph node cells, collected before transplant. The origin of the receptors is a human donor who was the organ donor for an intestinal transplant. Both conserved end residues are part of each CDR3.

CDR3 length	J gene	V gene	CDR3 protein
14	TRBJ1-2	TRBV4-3	CASSQDAGSYGYTF
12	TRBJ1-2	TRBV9	CASSVAGYGYTF
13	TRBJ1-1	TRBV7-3	CASSLRQGVEAFF
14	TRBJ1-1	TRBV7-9	CASSLEGSGTEAFF
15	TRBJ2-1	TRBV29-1	CSVGLGQSSYNEQFF
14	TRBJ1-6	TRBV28	CASSQGHNNSPLHF
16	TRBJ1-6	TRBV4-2	CASSQDQGGGNSPLHF
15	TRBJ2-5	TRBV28	CASTLGGGAGETQYF
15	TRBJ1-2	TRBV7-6	CASSLTSTANYGYTF
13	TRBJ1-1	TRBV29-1	CSVHRVMNTEAFF
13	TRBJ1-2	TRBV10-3	CAISESANYGYTF
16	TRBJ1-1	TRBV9	CASSVRDRGPLAEAFF
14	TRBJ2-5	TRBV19	CASSIGQVVETQYF
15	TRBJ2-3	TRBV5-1	CASSLAARGDDTQYF
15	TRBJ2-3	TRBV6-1	CASSVVAGATDTQYF
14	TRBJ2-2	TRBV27	CASLDRGNTGELFF
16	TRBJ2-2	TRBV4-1	CASSQLGRVDTGELFF
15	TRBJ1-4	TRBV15	CATTPDRSLREKLFF
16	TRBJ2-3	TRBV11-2	CASSPRWGLAADTQYF
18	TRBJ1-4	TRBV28	CASSFGRVFRTPNEKLFF
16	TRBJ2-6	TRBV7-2	CASSIGLGSGANVLTF
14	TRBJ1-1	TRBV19	CASSILGQNTEAFF
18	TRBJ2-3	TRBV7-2	CASSLGASGGPSTDTQYF
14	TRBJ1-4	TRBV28	CASSLSTGNEKLFF
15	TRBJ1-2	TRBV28	CASSLPTRKGGGYTF
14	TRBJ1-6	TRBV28	CASRSGQLPSPLHF
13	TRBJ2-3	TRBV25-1	CASSQQGIDTQYF
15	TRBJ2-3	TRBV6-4	CASSVLRGSAPTQYF
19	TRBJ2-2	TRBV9	CASSAPAGLAGGQTGELFF
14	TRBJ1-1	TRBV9	CASGVGHLNTEAFF
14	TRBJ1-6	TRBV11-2	CASSRDNYNSPLHF
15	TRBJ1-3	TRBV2	CASSRDRVSGNTIYF
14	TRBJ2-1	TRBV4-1	CASSQDGADRGRFF
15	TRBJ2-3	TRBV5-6	CASSLAAGWADTQYF
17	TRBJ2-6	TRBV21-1	CASSKRQGPAGANVLTF
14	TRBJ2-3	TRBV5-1	CASSLISSGDTQYF
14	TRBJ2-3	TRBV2	CASSEAWRGGPKYF
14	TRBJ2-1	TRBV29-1	CSVEGGQIYNEQFF